Listed below are T cell receptor beta chains from one sample, sequenced in a study of blood T cell repertoires in COVID-19. The repertoire was sequenced with immunoSEQ multiplex PCR; TCRdb's copy has only in-frame clones and lacks some. There are under 150,000 clones in the sample; 65% to 85% occur only once, and under 2.5% lies in the top ten. Source material: peripheral blood. The receptors here all came from a man in his sixties or seventies with acute or convalescent COVID-19. Each CDR3 is given with its conserved first and last residue. The order of the fields is V gene, D gene, J gene, CDR3 protein. A D gene is named only where the DNA matches it firmly.

v_gene: TRBV11-2; d_gene: -; j_gene: TRBJ1-2; CDR3aa: CASSIQGYGYTF
v_gene: TRBV19; d_gene: -; j_gene: TRBJ1-2; CDR3aa: CASGQLFNYGYTF
v_gene: TRBV6-5; d_gene: -; j_gene: TRBJ1-1; CDR3aa: CASSYPHHSGYTEAFF
v_gene: TRBV24-1; d_gene: TRBD1; j_gene: TRBJ1-2; CDR3aa: CATRHPGQGSLHPNYGYTF
v_gene: TRBV3-1/TRBV3-2; d_gene: -; j_gene: TRBJ1-2; CDR3aa: CASSPSSGSGYTF
v_gene: TRBV7-9; d_gene: TRBD1; j_gene: TRBJ2-7; CDR3aa: CASSSVDRGIYEQYF
v_gene: TRBV5-1; d_gene: -; j_gene: TRBJ2-1; CDR3aa: CASSVDPDNEQFF
v_gene: TRBV18; d_gene: -; j_gene: TRBJ1-6; CDR3aa: CASSPNSYSPLHF
v_gene: TRBV6-2/TRBV6-3; d_gene: TRBD1; j_gene: TRBJ1-5; CDR3aa: CASSYPDRVRQPQHF
v_gene: TRBV14; d_gene: -; j_gene: TRBJ1-1; CDR3aa: CASSQDRAGGAFF
v_gene: TRBV11-1; d_gene: -; j_gene: TRBJ1-1; CDR3aa: CASISDSWNTEAFF
v_gene: TRBV5-1; d_gene: TRBD1; j_gene: TRBJ2-5; CDR3aa: CASSPGDRNQETQYF
v_gene: TRBV10-3; d_gene: TRBD1; j_gene: TRBJ2-1; CDR3aa: CAISAIRTGSSYNEQFF
v_gene: TRBV6-1; d_gene: -; j_gene: TRBJ1-2; CDR3aa: CASSGPGDTGRGGYTF
v_gene: TRBV19; d_gene: -; j_gene: TRBJ1-2; CDR3aa: CASSVWDTLNYGYTF
v_gene: TRBV9; d_gene: TRBD2; j_gene: TRBJ2-1; CDR3aa: CASSVVAGALNEQFF
v_gene: TRBV28; d_gene: -; j_gene: TRBJ2-3; CDR3aa: CASSLPGLPERDTQYF
v_gene: TRBV10-3; d_gene: TRBD1; j_gene: TRBJ1-3; CDR3aa: CAISSRGGTGGLGAGNTIYF
v_gene: TRBV9; d_gene: -; j_gene: TRBJ2-7; CDR3aa: CASSPNNYEQYF
v_gene: TRBV19; d_gene: -; j_gene: TRBJ1-2; CDR3aa: CASRPTISHGYTF
v_gene: TRBV5-1; d_gene: -; j_gene: TRBJ2-5; CDR3aa: CASSLSNQETQYF
v_gene: TRBV3-1/TRBV3-2; d_gene: TRBD1; j_gene: TRBJ1-5; CDR3aa: CASSHGRDRQPQHF
v_gene: TRBV10-2; d_gene: TRBD2; j_gene: TRBJ2-3; CDR3aa: CASSVAGGTDTQYF
v_gene: TRBV6-5; d_gene: -; j_gene: TRBJ1-4; CDR3aa: CASSPGSWEKLFF
v_gene: TRBV12-3/TRBV12-4; d_gene: -; j_gene: TRBJ2-7; CDR3aa: CASSYLDNEQYF
v_gene: TRBV5-6; d_gene: TRBD1; j_gene: TRBJ2-7; CDR3aa: CASSLTVSGQGSEEQYF
v_gene: TRBV2; d_gene: -; j_gene: TRBJ1-6; CDR3aa: CASSADTPYNSPLHF
v_gene: TRBV18; d_gene: -; j_gene: TRBJ2-1; CDR3aa: CASSPGKGRGPYGEQFF
v_gene: TRBV5-1; d_gene: -; j_gene: TRBJ2-7; CDR3aa: CASSMGATEQYF
v_gene: TRBV6-1; d_gene: TRBD1; j_gene: TRBJ1-6; CDR3aa: CASSDRDRGNSPLHF
v_gene: TRBV6-2/TRBV6-3; d_gene: -; j_gene: TRBJ2-1; CDR3aa: CASSWPGYQNEQFF
v_gene: TRBV7-9; d_gene: TRBD1; j_gene: TRBJ2-7; CDR3aa: CASSSDRGPYEQYF
v_gene: TRBV5-4; d_gene: -; j_gene: TRBJ2-7; CDR3aa: CASSPTRGEQYF
v_gene: TRBV12-3/TRBV12-4; d_gene: -; j_gene: TRBJ1-2; CDR3aa: CASTKQAIYGYTF
v_gene: TRBV2; d_gene: -; j_gene: TRBJ2-7; CDR3aa: CASSLGGPYEQYF
v_gene: TRBV29-1; d_gene: TRBD1; j_gene: TRBJ1-2; CDR3aa: CSVGGQVANYGYTF
v_gene: TRBV7-9; d_gene: TRBD2; j_gene: TRBJ2-5; CDR3aa: CASSFNSGGAGETQYF
v_gene: TRBV6-1; d_gene: TRBD2; j_gene: TRBJ2-7; CDR3aa: CASSEGGGGSYEQYF
v_gene: TRBV2; d_gene: -; j_gene: TRBJ1-3; CDR3aa: CASRQDSGNTIYF
v_gene: TRBV15; d_gene: -; j_gene: TRBJ2-7; CDR3aa: CATSRDRGLYEQYF
v_gene: TRBV2; d_gene: -; j_gene: TRBJ1-5; CDR3aa: CASARDNQPQHF
v_gene: TRBV5-1; d_gene: -; j_gene: TRBJ2-7; CDR3aa: CASSLGAGPREQYF
v_gene: TRBV20-1; d_gene: TRBD1; j_gene: TRBJ1-2; CDR3aa: CSAGDRLGYTF
v_gene: TRBV4-2; d_gene: TRBD1; j_gene: TRBJ2-1; CDR3aa: CASSQGRGSSYNEQFF
v_gene: TRBV7-2; d_gene: -; j_gene: TRBJ1-3; CDR3aa: CASSLVVGAYGNTIYF
v_gene: TRBV5-1; d_gene: -; j_gene: TRBJ1-4; CDR3aa: CASRGAATNEKLFF
v_gene: TRBV27; d_gene: TRBD1; j_gene: TRBJ1-2; CDR3aa: CASSFRQGANGYTF
v_gene: TRBV6-1; d_gene: -; j_gene: TRBJ1-5; CDR3aa: CASSDIVGAGAGNQPQHF
v_gene: TRBV11-2; d_gene: TRBD2; j_gene: TRBJ2-3; CDR3aa: CASSLVLPGGTDTQYF
v_gene: TRBV10-1; d_gene: TRBD2; j_gene: TRBJ2-1; CDR3aa: CASRERGTENEQFF
v_gene: TRBV9; d_gene: TRBD2; j_gene: TRBJ2-2; CDR3aa: CASTDREQLAGLNTGELFF
v_gene: TRBV5-1; d_gene: TRBD2; j_gene: TRBJ2-7; CDR3aa: CASSSGLAGVSYEQYF
v_gene: TRBV6-5; d_gene: TRBD1; j_gene: TRBJ1-2; CDR3aa: CASSGSGQGAYGYTF
v_gene: TRBV7-2; d_gene: TRBD1; j_gene: TRBJ2-5; CDR3aa: CASSYDRGGETQYF
v_gene: TRBV18; d_gene: -; j_gene: TRBJ2-7; CDR3aa: CASSPPRQTYEQYF